Reported below is one T cell receptor beta chain. Its antigen is unknown. The junction had 17 bases not matched to a gene; V was cut back by 3 bases and J by 0 bases. The CDR3 is 20 residues long. MiXCR, applied by TCRdb to the 5' RACE reads, yields one record per CDR3 protein. The sample has some 390,000 distinct CDR3 sequences, 6.2% seen once; the top ten hold around 16%. These data originate in a study of T cells after yellow fever vaccination. Study observations and caveats: CD4 and CD8 compartments shared a small share of clonotypes. Highly abundant clonotypes carried over from the bulk population could end up in FACS-sorted repertoires as contaminants.

The clonotype comes from a man in his thirties or forties who received the YFV17D yellow fever vaccine. This chain connects TRBV12-3 or TRBV12-4 to TRBJ2-7; 10 nucleotides match TRBD1. The starting material was PBMCs, obtained 5 days after the yellow fever booster vaccination. This CDR3 is CASSFRVPGQGSLSSYEQYF. The CDR3 DNA is TGTGCCAGCAGTTTCAGGGTTCCGGGACAGGGGTCGCTGAGCTCCTACGAGCAGTACTTC.